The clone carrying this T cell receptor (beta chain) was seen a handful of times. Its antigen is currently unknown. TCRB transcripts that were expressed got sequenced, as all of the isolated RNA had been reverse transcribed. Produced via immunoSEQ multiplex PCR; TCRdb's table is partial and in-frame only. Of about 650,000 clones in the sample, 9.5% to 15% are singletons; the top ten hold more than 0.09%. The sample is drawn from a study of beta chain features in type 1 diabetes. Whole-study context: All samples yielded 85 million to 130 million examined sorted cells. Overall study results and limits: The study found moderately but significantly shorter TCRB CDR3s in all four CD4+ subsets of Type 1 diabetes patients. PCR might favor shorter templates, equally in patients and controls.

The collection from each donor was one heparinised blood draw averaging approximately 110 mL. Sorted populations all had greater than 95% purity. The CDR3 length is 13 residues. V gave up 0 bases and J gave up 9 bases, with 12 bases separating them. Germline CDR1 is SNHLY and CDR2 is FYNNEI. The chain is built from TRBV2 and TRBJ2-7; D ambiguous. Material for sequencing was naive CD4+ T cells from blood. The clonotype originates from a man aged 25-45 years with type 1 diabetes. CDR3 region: CASSEAAGLGQYF. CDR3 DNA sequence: TGTGCCAGCAGTGAAGCCGCAGGTTTGGGGCAGTACTTC. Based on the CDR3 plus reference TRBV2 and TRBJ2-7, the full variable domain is EPEVTQTPSHQVTQMGQEVILRCVPISNHLYFYWYRQILGQKVEFLVSFYNNEISEKSEIFDDQFSVERPDGSNFTLKIRSTKLEDSAMYFCASSEAAGLGQYFGPGTRLTVT.